The 6 T cell receptor beta chains below were found in one sample sequenced in a study of blood T cell repertoires in COVID-19. The repertoire was sequenced with immunoSEQ multiplex PCR; TCRdb's copy has only in-frame clones and lacks some. The sample lists about 120,000 clones, almost 90% occurring once. The sequenced material came from peripheral blood. Receptors were obtained from a woman aged 60 to 75 with COVID-19, enrolled during active disease.

V and J are TRBV3-1 (or the pseudogene TRBV3-2) and TRBJ1-2; maybe TRBD1 (5 bases). V gave up 1 base and J gave up 8 bases, with 11 bases separating them. This CDR3 is built from 13 residues. Germline V gives CDR1 LGHDT, CDR2 YNNKEL (reference sequence). The CDR3 DNA reads as TGTGCCAGCAGCCAAGTTCAGGGAGGCGGCTACACCTTC. Translated: CASSQVQGGGYTF.

The chain has TRBV7-3 and TRBJ2-3; no clear D. This CDR3 has 14 residues. Germline-derived CDR1 and CDR2 are SGHTA and FQGTGA. V lost 3 bases, J lost 4 bases, and 11 bases lay in between. CDR3 sequence (DNA): TGTGCCAGCAGCTTGGCGTTACAGTCAGATACGCAGTATTTT. This sequence encodes CASSLALQSDTQYF.

The chain uses TRBV4-1 and TRBJ2-3, with 7 bases aligning to TRBD2. With V trimmed by 1 base and J by 3 bases, 4 bases remained unmatched. The CDR3 consists of 15 residues. The germline V gene has CDR1 MGHRA and CDR2 YSYEKL. CDR3 nucleotides: TGCGCCAGCAGCCAAGTCTGGCGGGGGACAGATACGCAGTATTTT. Its translation is CASSQVWRGTDTQYF.

This clone was counted a few times. The rearrangement joins TRBV10-3 to TRBJ1-2; 10 bases line up with TRBD1. V was pared by 6 bases and J by 6 bases, with 4 bases of the junction left unmatched. The CDR3 has 13 residues. Germline loops: CDR1 ENHRY, CDR2 SYGVKD. This CDR3 reads CAISGQGVDGYTF. The CDR3 nucleotides read TGTGCCATCAGCGGACAGGGGGTGGATGGCTACACCTTC.

The gene calls are TRBV21-1 and TRBJ1-5; the D segment call TRBD1 is taken from the table without a DNA check. TRBV21-1 is recorded as a pseudogene. The CDR3 runs 16 residues. Here the CDR3 reads CASSSQGALGNQPQHF. CDR3 DNA sequence: TGTGCCAGCAGCTCTCAGGGGGCTTTGGGCAATCAGCCCCAGCATTTT.

The V call is TRBV15, the J call TRBJ2-7; 8 bases are shared with TRBD1. The trim removed 4 bases at V and 2 bases at J, leaving 4 bases unmatched. Germline V lookup: CDR1 LNHNV, CDR2 YYDKDF (reference sequence). This CDR3 spans 14 amino acids. CDR3 sequence reads: CATSIGTGPYEQYF. CDR3 nucleotide sequence: TGTGCCACCAGCATTGGGACAGGCCCCTACGAGCAGTACTTC.